Listed below are T cell receptor beta chains from one sample, sequenced in a study of OX40 agonist ivuxolimab in advanced cancers. Method: immunoSEQ multiplex PCR; TCRdb's copy keeps in-frame clones and lacks some. This sample has tens of thousands of clones; over 75% occur once, and the top ten carry approximately 0.4%. The specimen comprised CD4+ or CD8+ T cells sorted from blood, sampled in a trial of the OX40 agonist ivuxolimab. These receptors were collected from an adult with an advanced solid tumor such as melanoma, head and neck, liver or kidney cancer. Each CDR3 is given with its conserved first and last residue.

V	J	CDR3
TRBV13	TRBJ2-7	CASSFLAYEQYF
TRBV5-1	TRBJ2-5	CTSSFMWETQYF
TRBV11-2	TRBJ1-5	CASSLDIEAPQHF
TRBV27	TRBJ2-2	CASSSKAGGHYTGELFF
TRBV6-6	TRBJ1-2	CASSYSIQNYGYTF
TRBV9	TRBJ1-3	CASSPSASLGAGNTIYF
TRBV6-5	TRBJ2-7	CASSEGPLGYEQYF
TRBV6-1	TRBJ2-4	CASNRAGTLDIQYF
TRBV5-4	TRBJ2-2	CASSLRVAGTNTGELFF
TRBV9	TRBJ1-2	CASSVGSGGSYGYTF
TRBV5-1	TRBJ2-3	CASSSPGTSGADTQYF
TRBV5-1	TRBJ1-4	CASSFQPTPQKEKLFF
TRBV18	TRBJ1-3	CASSDGRGNTIYF
TRBV19	TRBJ1-6	CASSIVQGTNSPLHF
TRBV27	TRBJ2-3	CASSPWTGFSDTQYF
TRBV2	TRBJ1-2	CASSESLGSYGYTF
TRBV7-2	TRBJ2-3	CASSLVRTGSTDTQYF
TRBV9	TRBJ2-3	CASSVGQGLNTQYF
TRBV19	TRBJ1-1	CASSIFGGRTEAFF
TRBV4-2	TRBJ1-2	CASSQDRLSYTF
TRBV19	TRBJ1-5	CASSIDGQGGYQPQHF
TRBV20-1	TRBJ2-1	CSVANNDEQFF
TRBV10-3	TRBJ1-6	CANGGSENSPLHF
TRBV6-6	TRBJ2-2	CASSALGAGTGELFF
TRBV7-3	TRBJ1-1	CASSLSRATEAFF
TRBV18	TRBJ1-2	CASSFDRGRGYTF
TRBV10-2	TRBJ1-1	CASRGPTNTEAFF
TRBV11-2	TRBJ1-6	CASRVGQGRSPLHF
TRBV7-2	TRBJ2-2	CASSLGLAGVTGELFF
TRBV13	TRBJ2-1	CASSFFGGRRMNEQFF
TRBV5-4	TRBJ1-1	CASSLPLDTEAFF
TRBV9	TRBJ2-1	CASSVVAGSYNEQFF
TRBV5-1	TRBJ1-5	CASSLGTQNQPQHF
TRBV27	TRBJ2-3	CASSLWRGSPGDTQYF
TRBV15	TRBJ1-3	CATSRESGPQNTIYF
TRBV6-6	TRBJ2-7	CASRDDTFFYEQYF
TRBV14	TRBJ2-5	CASSVGLRETQYF
TRBV12-5	TRBJ2-3	CASGTGQGRTDTQYF
TRBV5-6	TRBJ2-7	CASSRGLASSFEQYF
TRBV7-6	TRBJ1-6	CASSLAVEGNSPLHF
TRBV9	TRBJ2-2	CASSVEGDRNTGELFF
TRBV19	TRBJ2-7	CASSIDRWSLTGEQYF
TRBV14	TRBJ1-4	CASSRRAGVEEKLFF
TRBV6-5	TRBJ1-6	CASSYSGRSNSPLHF
TRBV7-2	TRBJ2-7	CASSFNGRTTYEQYF